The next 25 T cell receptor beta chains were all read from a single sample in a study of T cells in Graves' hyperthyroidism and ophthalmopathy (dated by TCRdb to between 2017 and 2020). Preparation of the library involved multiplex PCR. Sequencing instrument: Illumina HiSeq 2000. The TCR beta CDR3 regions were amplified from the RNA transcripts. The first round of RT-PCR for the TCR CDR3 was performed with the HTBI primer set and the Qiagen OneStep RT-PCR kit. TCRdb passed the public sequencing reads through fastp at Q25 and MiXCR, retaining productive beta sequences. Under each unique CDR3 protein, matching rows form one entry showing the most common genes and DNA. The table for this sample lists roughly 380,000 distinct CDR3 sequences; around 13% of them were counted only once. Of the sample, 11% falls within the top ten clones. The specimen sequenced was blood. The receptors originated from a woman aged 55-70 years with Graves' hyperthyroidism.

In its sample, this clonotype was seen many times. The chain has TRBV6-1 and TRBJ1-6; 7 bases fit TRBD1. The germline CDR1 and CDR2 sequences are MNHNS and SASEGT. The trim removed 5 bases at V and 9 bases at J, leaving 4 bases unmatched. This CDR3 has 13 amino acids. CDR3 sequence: CASSFTGVSPLHF. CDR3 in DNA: TGTGCCAGCAGTTTCACAGGGGTTTCACCCCTCCACTTT.

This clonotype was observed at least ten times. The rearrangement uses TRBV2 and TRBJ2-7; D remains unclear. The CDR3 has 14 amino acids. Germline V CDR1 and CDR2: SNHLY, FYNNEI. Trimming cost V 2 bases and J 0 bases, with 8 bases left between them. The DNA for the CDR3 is TGTGCCAGCAGTGAACGGTTCACCTCCTACGAGCAGTACTTC. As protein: CASSERFTSYEQYF.

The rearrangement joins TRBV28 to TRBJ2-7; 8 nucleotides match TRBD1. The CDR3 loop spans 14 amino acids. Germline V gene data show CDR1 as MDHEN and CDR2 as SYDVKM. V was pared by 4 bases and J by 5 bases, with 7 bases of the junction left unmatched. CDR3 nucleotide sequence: TGTGCCAGCAGTTGGACAGGGCAGTCCCACGAGCAGTACTTC. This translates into CASSWTGQSHEQYF.

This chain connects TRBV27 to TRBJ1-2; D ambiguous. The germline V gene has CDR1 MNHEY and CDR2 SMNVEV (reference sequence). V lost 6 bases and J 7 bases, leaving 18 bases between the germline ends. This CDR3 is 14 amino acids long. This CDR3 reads CASRPRTLFSGYTF. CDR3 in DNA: TGTGCCAGCAGACCGCGGACGCTTTTTAGTGGCTACACCTTC.

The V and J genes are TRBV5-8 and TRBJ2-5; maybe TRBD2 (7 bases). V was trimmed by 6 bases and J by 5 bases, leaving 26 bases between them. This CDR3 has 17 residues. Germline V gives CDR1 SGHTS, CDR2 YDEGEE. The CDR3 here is CASNPNRAPGGVETQYF. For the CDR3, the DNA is TGTGCCAGCAACCCTAACCGGGCCCCGGGGGGCGTGGAGACCCAGTACTTC.

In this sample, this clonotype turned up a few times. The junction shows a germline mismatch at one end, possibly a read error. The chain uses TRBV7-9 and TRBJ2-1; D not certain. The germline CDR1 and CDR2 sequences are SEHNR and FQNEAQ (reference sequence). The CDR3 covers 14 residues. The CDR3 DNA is TGTGCCAGCAGTTCCCCGGTCCGAATCAATGAGCAGCTCTTC. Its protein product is CASSSPVRINEQLF.

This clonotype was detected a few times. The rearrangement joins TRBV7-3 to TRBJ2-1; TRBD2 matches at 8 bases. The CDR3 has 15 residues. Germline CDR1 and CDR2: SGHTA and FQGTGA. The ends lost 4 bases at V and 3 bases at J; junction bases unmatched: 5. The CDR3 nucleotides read TGTGCCAGCAGCTCCCCACGGGAGGGCTACAATGAGCAGTTCTTC. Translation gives CASSSPREGYNEQFF.

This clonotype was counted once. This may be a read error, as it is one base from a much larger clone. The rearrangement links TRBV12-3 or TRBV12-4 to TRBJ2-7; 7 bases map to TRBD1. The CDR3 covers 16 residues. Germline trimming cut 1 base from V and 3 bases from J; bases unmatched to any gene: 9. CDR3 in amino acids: CASSLETGYLFYEQYF. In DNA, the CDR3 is TGTGCCAGCAGTTTAGAGACAGGGTACCTTTTCTACGAGCAGTACTTC.

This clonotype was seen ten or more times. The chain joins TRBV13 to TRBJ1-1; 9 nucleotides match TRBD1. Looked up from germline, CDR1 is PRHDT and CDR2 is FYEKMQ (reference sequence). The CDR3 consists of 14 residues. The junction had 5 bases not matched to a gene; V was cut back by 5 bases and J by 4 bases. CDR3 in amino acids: CASSTGQGTTEAFF. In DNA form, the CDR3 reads TGTGCCAGCAGCACGGGACAGGGAACCACTGAAGCTTTCTTT. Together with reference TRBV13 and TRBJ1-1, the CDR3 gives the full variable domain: AAGVIQSPRHLIKEKRETATLKCYPIPRHDTVYWYQQGPGQDPQFLISFYEKMQSDKGSIPDRFSAQQFSDYHSELNMSSLELGDSALYFCASSTGQGTTEAFFGQGTRLTVV.

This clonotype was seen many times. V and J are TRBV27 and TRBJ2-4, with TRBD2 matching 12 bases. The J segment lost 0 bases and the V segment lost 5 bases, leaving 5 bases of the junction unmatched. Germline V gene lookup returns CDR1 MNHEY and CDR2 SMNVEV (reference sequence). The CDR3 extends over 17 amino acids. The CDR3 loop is CASSAGGLAGAKNIQYF. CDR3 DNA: TGTGCCAGCAGTGCCGGGGGACTAGCGGGAGCCAAAAACATTCAGTACTTC.

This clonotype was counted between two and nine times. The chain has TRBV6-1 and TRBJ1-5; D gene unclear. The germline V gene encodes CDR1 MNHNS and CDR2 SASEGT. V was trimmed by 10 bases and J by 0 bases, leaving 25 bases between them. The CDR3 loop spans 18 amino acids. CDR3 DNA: TGTGCCACCGACCGGCACACCAATGCGGAATATAGCAATCAGCCCCAGCATTTT. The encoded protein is CATDRHTNAEYSNQPQHF.

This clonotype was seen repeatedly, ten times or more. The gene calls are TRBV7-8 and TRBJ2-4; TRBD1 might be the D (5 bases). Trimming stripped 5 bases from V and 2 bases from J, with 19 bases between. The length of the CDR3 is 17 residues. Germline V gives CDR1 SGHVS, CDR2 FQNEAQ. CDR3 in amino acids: CASSPYQIQGSKNIQYF. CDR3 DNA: TGTGCCAGCAGCCCATACCAGATCCAGGGATCCAAAAACATTCAGTACTTC.

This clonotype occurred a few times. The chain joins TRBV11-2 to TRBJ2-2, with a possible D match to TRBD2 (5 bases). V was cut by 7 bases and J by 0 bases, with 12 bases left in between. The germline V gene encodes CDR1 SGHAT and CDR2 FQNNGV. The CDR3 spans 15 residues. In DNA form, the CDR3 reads TGTGCCAGCACCACGGTACTAGCGAACACCGGGGAGCTGTTTTTT. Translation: CASTTVLANTGELFF.

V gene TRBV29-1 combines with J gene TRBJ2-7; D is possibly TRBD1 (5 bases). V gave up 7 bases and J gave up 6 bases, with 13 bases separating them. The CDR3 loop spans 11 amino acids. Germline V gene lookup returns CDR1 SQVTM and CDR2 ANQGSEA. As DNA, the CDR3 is TGCAGCGCTGACAGTTGGGGCGAGCAGTACTTC. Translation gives CSADSWGEQYF.

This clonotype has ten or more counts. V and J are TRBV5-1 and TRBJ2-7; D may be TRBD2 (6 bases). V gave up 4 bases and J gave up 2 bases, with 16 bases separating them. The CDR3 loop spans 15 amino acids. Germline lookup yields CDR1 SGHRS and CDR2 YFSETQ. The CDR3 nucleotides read TGCGCCAGCAGCCCTCGGGACGGGGGAACCTACGAGCAGTACTTC. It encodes CASSPRDGGTYEQYF.

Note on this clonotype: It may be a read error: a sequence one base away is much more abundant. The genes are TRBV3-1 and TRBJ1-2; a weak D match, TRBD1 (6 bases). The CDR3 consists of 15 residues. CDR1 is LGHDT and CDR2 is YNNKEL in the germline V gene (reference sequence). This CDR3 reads CAGSLGTTVNYGYTF. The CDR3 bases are TGTGCCGGCAGCCTGGGGACAACCGTAAATTATGGCTACACCTTC.

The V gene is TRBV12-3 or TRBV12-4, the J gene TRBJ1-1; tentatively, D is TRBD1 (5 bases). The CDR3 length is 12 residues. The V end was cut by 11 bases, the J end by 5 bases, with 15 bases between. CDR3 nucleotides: TGTGCCGTTCGATCAGGGACGACTGAAGCTTTCTTT. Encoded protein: CAVRSGTTEAFF.

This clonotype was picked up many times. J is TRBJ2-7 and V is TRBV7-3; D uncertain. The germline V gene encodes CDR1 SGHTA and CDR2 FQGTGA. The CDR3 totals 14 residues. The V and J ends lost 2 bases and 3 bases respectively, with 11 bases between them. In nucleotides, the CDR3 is TGTGCCAGCAGCTTAGCTGGGAAGGGCTACGAGCAGTACTTC. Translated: CASSLAGKGYEQYF.

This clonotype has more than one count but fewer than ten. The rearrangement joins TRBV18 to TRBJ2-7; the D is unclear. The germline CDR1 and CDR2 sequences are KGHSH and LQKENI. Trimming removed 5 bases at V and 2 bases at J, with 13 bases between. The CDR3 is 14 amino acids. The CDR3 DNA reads TGTGCCAGCTCAGGAACTGACGGACCCTACGAGCAGTACTTC. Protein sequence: CASSGTDGPYEQYF.

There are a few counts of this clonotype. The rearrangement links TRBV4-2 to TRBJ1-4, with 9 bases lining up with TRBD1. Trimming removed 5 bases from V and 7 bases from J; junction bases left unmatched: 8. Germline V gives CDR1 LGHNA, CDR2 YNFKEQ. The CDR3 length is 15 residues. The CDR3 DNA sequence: TGTGCCAGCAGCAGCCGGACAGGGGAGATTGAAAAACTGTTTTTT. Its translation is CASSSRTGEIEKLFF.

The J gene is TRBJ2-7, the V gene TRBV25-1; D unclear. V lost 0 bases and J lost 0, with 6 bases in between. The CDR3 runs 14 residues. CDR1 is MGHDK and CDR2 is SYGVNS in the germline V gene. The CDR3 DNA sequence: TGTGCCAGCAGTGAATATTGGGACTCCTACGAGCAGTACTTC. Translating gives CASSEYWDSYEQYF.

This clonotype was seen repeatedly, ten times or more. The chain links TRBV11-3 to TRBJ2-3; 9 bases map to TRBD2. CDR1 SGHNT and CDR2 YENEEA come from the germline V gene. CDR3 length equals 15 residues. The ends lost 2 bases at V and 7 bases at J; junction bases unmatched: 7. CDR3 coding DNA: TGTGCCAGCAGCTTACGCGGGAGGGGATTACATACGCAGTATTTT. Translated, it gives CASSLRGRGLHTQYF. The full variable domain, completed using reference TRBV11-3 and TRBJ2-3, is EAGVVQSPRYKIIEKKQPVAFWCNPISGHNTLYWYLQNLGQGPELLIRYENEEAVDDSQLPKDRFSAERLKGVDSTLKIQPAELGDSAVYLCASSLRGRGLHTQYFGPGTRLTVL.

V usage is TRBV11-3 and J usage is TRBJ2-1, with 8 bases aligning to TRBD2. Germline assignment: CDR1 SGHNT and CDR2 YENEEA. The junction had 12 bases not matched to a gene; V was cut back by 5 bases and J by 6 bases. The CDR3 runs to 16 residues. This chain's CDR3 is CASSRTSGGLGNEQFF. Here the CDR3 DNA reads TGTGCCAGCAGCCGAACTAGCGGTGGGCTCGGCAATGAGCAGTTCTTC.

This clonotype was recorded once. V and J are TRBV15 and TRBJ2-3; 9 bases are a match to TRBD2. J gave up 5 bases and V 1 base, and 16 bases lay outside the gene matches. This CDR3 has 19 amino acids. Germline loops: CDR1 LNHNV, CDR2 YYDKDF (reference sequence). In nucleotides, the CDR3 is TGTGCCACCAGCAGAGTGGATGGTAGCGGGAGTTCTGTTAGAGATACGCAGTATTTT. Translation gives CATSRVDGSGSSVRDTQYF.

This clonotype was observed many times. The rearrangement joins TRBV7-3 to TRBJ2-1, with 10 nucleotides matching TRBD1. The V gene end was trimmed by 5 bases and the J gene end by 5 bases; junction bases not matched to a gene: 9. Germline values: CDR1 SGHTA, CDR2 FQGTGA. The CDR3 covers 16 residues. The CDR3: CASSPVGQGSHNEQFF. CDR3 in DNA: TGTGCCAGCAGCCCAGTGGGACAGGGGAGCCACAATGAGCAGTTCTTC.